This entry is about one T cell receptor beta chain. What it recognizes is unknown. The record originates from a study of T cell responses to AZD1222 COVID-19 vaccine. Findings and limits, study-wide: Spike-specific TCR breadth and depth went up after people got two AZD1222 doses. Donors in the cohort were predominantly white British and more often female, and clonal diversity was possibly underestimated. At baseline, seropositivity was found in only six or seven AZD1222 recipients. Vaccine-associated CD4 TCRs spanned spike, dominant at 160-218 and 743-854.

Repertoires were generated with immunoSEQ multiplex PCR, while TCRdb's copy carries only in-frame clones and drops some. The repertoire holds some 150,000 clones, with over 75% as singletons. J gave up 9 bases and V 2 bases, and 14 bases lay outside the gene matches. Germline lookup yields CDR1 GTSNPN and CDR2 SVGIG (reference sequence). This CDR3 has 16 amino acids. This TCR came from an adult who received the MenACWY meningococcal vaccine as a control. The chain links TRBV30 to TRBJ2-1; TRBD2 matches 9 bases. The sample was peripheral blood, taken 28 days after the second dose of the MenACWY control vaccine. The DNA for the CDR3 is TGTGCCTGGAGTAGCGGGACTAGCAGGATCCTGGGTGAGCAGTTCTTC. It encodes CAWSSGTSRILGEQFF.